This TCR beta chain was sequenced in a study of blood T cell repertoires in COVID-19. Study-level background: Nucleic acid was either cDNA or gDNA, and it came from T cells, B-cell-depleted T cells, or PBMCs.

This table comes from immunoSEQ multiplex PCR, and its TCRdb copy is limited to in-frame clones, with some not included. In the table there are fewer than 250,000 clones, about 87% of which are singletons. Trimming left V 1 base short and J 3 bases short, with 6 bases between. The CDR3 is 14 amino acids. From germline, CDR1 is LGHDT and CDR2 YNNKEL (reference sequence). The V and J genes are TRBV3-1 (or the pseudogene TRBV3-2) and TRBJ2-2; D possibly corresponds to TRBD2 (6 bases). Sequenced material: peripheral blood. This TCR was sampled from a man aged 70 or older with acute or convalescent COVID-19. CDR3 nucleotides: TGTGCCAGCAGCCAAGGACTAGACACCGGGGAGCTGTTTTTT. Residues: CASSQGLDTGELFF.